This section outlines one T cell receptor beta chain sequence together with its context. The CDR3 spans 14 residues. V lost 1 base and J lost 5, with 6 bases in between. Germline V gene lookup returns CDR1 SGHAT and CDR2 FQNNGV. Study processing details: Nucleated cell number was recorded as an estimate derived from reference gene primer amplification. Data came from immunoSEQ multiplex PCR; TCRdb stores just in-frame clones and leaves some out. That table supplies the V and J calls and clone size; D and trimming were determined from the DNA. The data show tens of thousands of clones, over 75% seen once. The sample comes from a study of blood T cell repertoires in COVID-19. Across the whole study: The samples span acute and convalescent COVID-19 from the United States, Italy and Spain.

The sequencing sample was made of peripheral blood. V usage is TRBV11-2 and J usage is TRBJ1-6; the D is unclear. The sequence came from an older man with acute or convalescent COVID-19. The CDR3 loop reads CASSLGLHNSPLHF. CDR3 bases: TGTGCCAGCAGCTTAGGACTCCATAATTCACCCCTCCACTTT.